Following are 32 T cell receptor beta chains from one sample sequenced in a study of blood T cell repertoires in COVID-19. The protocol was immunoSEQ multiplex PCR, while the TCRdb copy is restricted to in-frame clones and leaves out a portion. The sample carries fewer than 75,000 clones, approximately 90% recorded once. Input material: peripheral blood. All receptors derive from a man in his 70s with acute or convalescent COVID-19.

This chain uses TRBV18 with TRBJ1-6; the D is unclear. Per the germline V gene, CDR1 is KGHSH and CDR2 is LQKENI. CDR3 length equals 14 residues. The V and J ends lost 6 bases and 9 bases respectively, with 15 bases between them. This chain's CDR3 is CASSPEAGVSPLHF. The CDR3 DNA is TGTGCCAGCTCCCCGGAGGCAGGAGTTTCACCCCTCCACTTT.

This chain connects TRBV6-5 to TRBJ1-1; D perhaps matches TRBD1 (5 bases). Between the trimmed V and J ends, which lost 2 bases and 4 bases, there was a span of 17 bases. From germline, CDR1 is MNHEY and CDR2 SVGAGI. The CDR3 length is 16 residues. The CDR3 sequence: CASSYRRQPGTTEAFF. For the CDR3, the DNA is TGTGCCAGCAGTTACAGGAGACAGCCGGGTACCACTGAAGCTTTCTTT.

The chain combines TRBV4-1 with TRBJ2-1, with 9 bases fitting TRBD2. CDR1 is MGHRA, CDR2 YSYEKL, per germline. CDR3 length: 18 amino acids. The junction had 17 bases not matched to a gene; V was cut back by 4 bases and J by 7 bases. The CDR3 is CASSPRNTRGGASNEQFF. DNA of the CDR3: TGCGCCAGCAGCCCTCGAAACACCCGCGGGGGGGCCTCGAATGAGCAGTTCTTC.

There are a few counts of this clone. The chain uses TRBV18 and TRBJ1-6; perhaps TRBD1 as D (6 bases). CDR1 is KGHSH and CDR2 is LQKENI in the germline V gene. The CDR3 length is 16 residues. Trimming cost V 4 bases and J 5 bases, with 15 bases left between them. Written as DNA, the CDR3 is TGTGCCAGCTCACTAACCGGACAGTCCCATAATTCACCCCTCCACTTT. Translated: CASSLTGQSHNSPLHF.

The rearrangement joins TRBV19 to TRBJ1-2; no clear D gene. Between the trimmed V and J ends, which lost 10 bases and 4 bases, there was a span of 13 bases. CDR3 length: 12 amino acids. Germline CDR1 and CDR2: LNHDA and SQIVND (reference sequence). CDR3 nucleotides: TGTGCCACGGTGGTATATGGCTATGGCTACACCTTC. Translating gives CATVVYGYGYTF.

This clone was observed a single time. CDR3 region: CASSERTGPRPIGAQYF. The CDR3 region has the DNA TGCGCCAGCAGTGAGAGGACAGGCCCTCGACCCATCGGGGCCCAGTACTTC. V and J are TRBV10-1 and TRBJ2-5, with 7 bases matching TRBD1. The CDR3 extends over 17 amino acids. Germline CDR1 reads WNHNN; CDR2 reads SYGVQD (reference sequence). V lost 2 bases, J lost 9 bases, and 18 bases stayed unmatched.

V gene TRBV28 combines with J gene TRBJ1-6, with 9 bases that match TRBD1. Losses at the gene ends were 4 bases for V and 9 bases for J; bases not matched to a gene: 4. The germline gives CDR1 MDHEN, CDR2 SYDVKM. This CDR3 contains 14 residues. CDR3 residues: CASSWGQGGSPLHF. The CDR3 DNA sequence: TGTGCCAGCAGTTGGGGACAGGGTGGTTCACCCCTCCACTTT.

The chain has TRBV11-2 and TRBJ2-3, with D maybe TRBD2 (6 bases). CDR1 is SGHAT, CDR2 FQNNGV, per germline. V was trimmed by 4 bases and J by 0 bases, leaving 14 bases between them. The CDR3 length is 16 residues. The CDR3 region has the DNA TGTGCCAGCAGCTCGCGGGACGGTTATAGCACAGATACGCAGTATTTT. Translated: CASSSRDGYSTDTQYF.

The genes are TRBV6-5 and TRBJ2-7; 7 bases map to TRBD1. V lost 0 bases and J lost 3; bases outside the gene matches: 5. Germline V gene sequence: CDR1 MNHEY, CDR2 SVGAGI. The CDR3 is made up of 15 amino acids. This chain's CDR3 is CASSYSYRGLYEQYF. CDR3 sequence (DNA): TGTGCCAGCAGTTACTCGTATAGGGGGCTCTACGAGCAGTACTTC.

CDR3 region: CASSTSRALLNYGYTF. The CDR3 DNA reads TGTGCCAGCAGCACCTCGCGGGCCCTTCTTAACTATGGCTACACCTTC. The chain uses TRBV9 and TRBJ1-2; D is unresolved. Trimming took 4 bases from V and 1 from J, leaving 17 bases between them. CDR1 and CDR2 (germline): SGDLS, YYNGEE. This CDR3 is built from 16 residues.

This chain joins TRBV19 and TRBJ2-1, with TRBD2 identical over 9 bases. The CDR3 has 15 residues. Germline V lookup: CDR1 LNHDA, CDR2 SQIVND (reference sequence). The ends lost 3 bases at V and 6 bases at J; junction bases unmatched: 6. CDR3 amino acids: CASSIPLAGSNEQFF. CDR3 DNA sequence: TGTGCCAGTAGTATTCCCCTAGCGGGGTCCAATGAGCAGTTCTTC. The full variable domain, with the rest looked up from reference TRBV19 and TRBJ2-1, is DGGITQSPKYLFRKEGQNVTLSCEQNLNHDAMYWYRQDPGQGLRLIYYSQIVNDFQKGDIAEGYSVSREKKESFPLTVTSAQKNPTAFYLCASSIPLAGSNEQFFGPGTRLTVL.

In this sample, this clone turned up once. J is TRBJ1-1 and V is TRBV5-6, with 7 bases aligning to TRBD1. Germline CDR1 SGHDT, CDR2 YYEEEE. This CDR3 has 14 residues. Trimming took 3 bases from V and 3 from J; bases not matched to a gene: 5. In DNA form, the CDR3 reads TGTGCCAGCAGCTGGGGGACAGCCGACACTGAAGCTTTCTTT. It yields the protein CASSWGTADTEAFF.

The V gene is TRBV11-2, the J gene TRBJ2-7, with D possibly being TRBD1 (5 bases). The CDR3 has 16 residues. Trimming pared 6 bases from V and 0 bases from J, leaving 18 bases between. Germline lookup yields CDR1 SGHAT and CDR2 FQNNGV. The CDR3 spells CASSLVWGSASYEQYF. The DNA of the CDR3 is TGTGCCAGCAGTCTCGTGTGGGGCTCTGCCTCCTACGAGCAGTACTTC.

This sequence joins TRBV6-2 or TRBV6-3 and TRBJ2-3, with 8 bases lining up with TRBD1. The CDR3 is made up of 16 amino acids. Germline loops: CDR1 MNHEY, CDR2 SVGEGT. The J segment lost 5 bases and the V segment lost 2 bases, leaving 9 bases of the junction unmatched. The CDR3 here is CASSYTGQGIQDTQYF. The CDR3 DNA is TGTGCCAGCAGTTACACAGGACAGGGAATACAAGATACGCAGTATTTT.

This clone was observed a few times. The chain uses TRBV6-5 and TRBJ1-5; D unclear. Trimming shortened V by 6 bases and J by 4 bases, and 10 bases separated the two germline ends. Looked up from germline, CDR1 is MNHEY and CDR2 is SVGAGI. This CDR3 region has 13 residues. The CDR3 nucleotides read TGTGCCAGCAGCGGGGAGTTAAATCAGCCCCAGCATTTT. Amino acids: CASSGELNQPQHF.

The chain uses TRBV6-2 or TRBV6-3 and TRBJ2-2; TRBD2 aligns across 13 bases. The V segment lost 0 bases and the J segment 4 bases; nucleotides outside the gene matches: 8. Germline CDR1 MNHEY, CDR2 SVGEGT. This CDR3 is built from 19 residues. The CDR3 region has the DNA TGTGCCAGCAGTTACTCGAAACTAGCGGGGGGGCCGGGCACCGGGGAGCTGTTTTTT. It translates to CASSYSKLAGGPGTGELFF.

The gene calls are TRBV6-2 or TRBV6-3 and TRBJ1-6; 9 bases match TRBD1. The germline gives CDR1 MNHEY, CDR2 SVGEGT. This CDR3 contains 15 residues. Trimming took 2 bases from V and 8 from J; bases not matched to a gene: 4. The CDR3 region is CASSYPGQGYSPLHF. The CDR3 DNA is TGTGCCAGCAGTTACCCAGGACAGGGGTATTCACCCCTCCACTTT.

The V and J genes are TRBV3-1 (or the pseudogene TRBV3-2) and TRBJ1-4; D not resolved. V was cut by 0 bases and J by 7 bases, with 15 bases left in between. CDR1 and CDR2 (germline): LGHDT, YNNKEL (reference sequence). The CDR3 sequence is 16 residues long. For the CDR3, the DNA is TGTGCCAGCAGCCAAGATGGCGGACTCAGGAGTGAAAAACTGTTTTTT. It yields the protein CASSQDGGLRSEKLFF.

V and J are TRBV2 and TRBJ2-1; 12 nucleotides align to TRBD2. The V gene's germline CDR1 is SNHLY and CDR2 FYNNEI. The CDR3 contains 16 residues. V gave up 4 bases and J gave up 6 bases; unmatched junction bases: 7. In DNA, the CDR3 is TGTGCCAGCAGTGTTGCTAGCGGGGGGGCTGGCAATGAGCAGTTCTTC. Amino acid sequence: CASSVASGGAGNEQFF.

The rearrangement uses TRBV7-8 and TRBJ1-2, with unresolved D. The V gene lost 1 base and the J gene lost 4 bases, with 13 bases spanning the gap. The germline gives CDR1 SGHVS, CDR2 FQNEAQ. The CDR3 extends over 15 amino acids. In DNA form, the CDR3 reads TGTGCCAGCAGCTTAGTCTCAGGCCCGATCTATGGCTACACCTTC. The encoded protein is CASSLVSGPIYGYTF.

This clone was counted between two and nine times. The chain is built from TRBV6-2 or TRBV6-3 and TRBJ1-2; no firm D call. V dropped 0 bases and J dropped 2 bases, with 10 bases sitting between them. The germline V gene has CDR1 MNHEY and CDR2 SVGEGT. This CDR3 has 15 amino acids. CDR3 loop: CASSYSWSGNYGYTF. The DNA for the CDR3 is TGTGCCAGCAGTTACTCCTGGTCCGGGAACTATGGCTACACCTTC.

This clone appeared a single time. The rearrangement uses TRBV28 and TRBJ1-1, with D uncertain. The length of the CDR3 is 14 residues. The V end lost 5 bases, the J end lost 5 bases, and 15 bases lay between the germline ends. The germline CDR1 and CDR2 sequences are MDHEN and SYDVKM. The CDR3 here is CASSVPEGWTEAFF. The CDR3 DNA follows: TGTGCCAGCAGTGTCCCGGAGGGTTGGACTGAAGCTTTCTTT.

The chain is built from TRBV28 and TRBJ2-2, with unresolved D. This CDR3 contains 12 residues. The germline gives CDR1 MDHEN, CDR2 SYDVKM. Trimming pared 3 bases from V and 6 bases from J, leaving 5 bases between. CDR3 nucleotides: TGTGCCAGCAGTTTCAGCGCCGGGGAGCTGTTTTTT. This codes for CASSFSAGELFF.

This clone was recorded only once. As DNA, the CDR3 is TGTGCCAGCAGCCATCCCCGGGACAGGCTTCCCTTGTCCTCCTACAATGAGCAGTTCTTC. Translated, it gives CASSHPRDRLPLSSYNEQFF. The chain links TRBV14 to TRBJ2-1, with TRBD1 matching 8 bases. The V and J ends lost 3 bases and 0 bases, in that order; junction bases with no gene match: 16. The germline gives CDR1 SGHDN, CDR2 FVKESK. The CDR3 is made up of 20 amino acids.

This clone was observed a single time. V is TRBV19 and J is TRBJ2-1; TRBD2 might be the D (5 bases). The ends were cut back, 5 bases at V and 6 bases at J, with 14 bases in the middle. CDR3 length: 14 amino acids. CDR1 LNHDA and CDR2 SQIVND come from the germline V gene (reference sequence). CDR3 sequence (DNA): TGTGCCAGTAGTCCGCTGAGGGTGCGCAATGAGCAGTTCTTC. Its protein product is CASSPLRVRNEQFF.

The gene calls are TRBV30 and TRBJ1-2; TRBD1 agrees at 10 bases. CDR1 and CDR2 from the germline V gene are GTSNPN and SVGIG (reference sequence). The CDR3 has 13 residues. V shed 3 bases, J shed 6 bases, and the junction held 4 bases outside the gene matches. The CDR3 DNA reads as TGTGCCTGGAGCGAAGGGACAGGGGATGGCTACACCTTC. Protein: CAWSEGTGDGYTF.

The CDR3: CSVDTGNTEAFF. As DNA, the CDR3 is TGCAGCGTTGATACAGGGAACACTGAAGCTTTCTTT. The rearrangement links TRBV29-1 to TRBJ1-1; D may be TRBD1 (5 bases). Trimming took off 3 bases at V and 1 base at J, with 6 bases between the two ends. The CDR3 consists of 12 residues. CDR1 is SQVTM, CDR2 ANQGSEA, per germline.

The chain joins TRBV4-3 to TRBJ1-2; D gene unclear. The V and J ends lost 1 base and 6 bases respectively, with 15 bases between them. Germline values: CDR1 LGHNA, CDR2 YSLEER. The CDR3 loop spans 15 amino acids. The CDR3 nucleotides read TGCGCCAGCAGCCAAGGTTTTCCGGGTCCTGATGGCTACACCTTC. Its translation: CASSQGFPGPDGYTF.

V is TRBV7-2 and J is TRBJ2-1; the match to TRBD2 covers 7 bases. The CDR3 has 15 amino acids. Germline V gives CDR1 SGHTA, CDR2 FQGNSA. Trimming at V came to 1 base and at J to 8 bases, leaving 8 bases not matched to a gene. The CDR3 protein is CASSLGARSGDEQFF. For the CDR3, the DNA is TGTGCCAGCAGCTTAGGGGCCCGAAGCGGGGATGAGCAGTTCTTC.

In nucleotides, the CDR3 is TGTGCCAGCAGGCCTACAGGGAGTGGGTTCTACGAGCAGTACTTC. Residues: CASRPTGSGFYEQYF. The gene calls are TRBV6-2 or TRBV6-3 and TRBJ2-7, with a weak D call TRBD1 (6 bases). Trimming stripped 6 bases from V and 3 bases from J, with 18 bases between. Germline V lookup: CDR1 MNHEY, CDR2 SVGEGT. The length of the CDR3 is 15 residues.

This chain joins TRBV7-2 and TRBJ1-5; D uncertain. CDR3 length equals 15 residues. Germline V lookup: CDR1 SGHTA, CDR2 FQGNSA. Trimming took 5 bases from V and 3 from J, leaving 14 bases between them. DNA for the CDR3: TGTGCCAGCAGCGATGACGGAGTTTACAATCAGCCCCAGCATTTT. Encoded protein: CASSDDGVYNQPQHF. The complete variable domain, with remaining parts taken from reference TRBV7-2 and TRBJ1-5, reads GAGVSQSPSNKVTEKGKDVELRCDPISGHTALYWYRQSLGQGLEFLIYFQGNSAPDKSGLPSDRFSAERTGGSVSTLTIQRTQQEDSAVYLCASSDDGVYNQPQHFGDGTRLSIL.

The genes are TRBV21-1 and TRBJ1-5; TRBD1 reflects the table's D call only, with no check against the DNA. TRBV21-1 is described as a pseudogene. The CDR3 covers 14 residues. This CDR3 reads CASSKGPGNQPQHF. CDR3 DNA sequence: TGTGCCAGCAGCAAAGGGCCAGGCAATCAGCCCCAGCATTTT.